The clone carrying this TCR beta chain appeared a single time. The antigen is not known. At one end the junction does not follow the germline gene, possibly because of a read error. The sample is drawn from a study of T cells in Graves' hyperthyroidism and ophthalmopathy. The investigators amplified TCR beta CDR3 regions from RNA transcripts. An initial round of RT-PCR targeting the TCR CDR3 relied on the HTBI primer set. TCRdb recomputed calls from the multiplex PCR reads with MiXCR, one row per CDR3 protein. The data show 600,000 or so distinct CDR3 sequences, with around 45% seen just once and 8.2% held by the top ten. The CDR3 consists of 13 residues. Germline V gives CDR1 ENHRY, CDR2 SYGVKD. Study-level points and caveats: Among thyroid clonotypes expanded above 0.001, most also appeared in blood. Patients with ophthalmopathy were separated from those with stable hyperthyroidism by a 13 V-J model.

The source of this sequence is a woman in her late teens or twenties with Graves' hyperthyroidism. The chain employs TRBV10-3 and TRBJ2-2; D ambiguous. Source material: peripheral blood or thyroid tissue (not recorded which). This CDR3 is CASSYFTTGELFF. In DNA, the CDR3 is TGTGCCAGCAGTTACTTTACCACCGGGGAGCTGTTTTTT.